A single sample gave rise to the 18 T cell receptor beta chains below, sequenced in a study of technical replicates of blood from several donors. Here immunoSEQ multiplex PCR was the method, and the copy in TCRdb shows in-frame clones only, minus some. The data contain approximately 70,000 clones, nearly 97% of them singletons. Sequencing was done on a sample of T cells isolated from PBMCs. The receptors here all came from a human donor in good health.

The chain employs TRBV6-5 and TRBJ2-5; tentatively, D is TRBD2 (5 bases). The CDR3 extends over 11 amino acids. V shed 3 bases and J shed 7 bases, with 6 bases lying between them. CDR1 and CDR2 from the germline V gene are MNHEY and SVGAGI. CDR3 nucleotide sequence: TGTGCCAGCAGTTATGAGGGGACCCAGTACTTC. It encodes CASSYEGTQYF.

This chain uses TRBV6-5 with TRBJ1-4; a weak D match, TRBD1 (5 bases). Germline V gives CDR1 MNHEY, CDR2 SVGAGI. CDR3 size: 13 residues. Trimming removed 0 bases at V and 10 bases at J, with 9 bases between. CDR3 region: CASSYSTGGKLFF. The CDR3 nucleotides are TGTGCCAGCAGTTACTCGACGGGGGGAAAACTGTTTTTT.

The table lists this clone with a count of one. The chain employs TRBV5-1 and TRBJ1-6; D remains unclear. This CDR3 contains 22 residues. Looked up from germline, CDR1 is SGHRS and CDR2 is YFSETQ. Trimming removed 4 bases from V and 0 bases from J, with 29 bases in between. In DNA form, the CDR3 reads TGCGCCAGCAGCCTGACCTTGGGCCCATGGCCCGCGCAGAGCTCCTATAATTCACCCCTCCACTTT. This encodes CASSLTLGPWPAQSSYNSPLHF.

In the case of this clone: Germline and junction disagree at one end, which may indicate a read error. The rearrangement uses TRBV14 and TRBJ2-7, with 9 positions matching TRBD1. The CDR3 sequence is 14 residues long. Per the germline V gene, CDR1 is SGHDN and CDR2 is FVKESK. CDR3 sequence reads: CASSLRGRDRETVF. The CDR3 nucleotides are TGTGCCAGCAGCCTACGGGGCCGGGACAGGGAAACGGTATTC.

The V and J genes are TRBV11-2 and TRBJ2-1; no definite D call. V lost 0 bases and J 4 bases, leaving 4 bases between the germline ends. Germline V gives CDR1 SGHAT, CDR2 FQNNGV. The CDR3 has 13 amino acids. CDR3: CASSLERYNEQFF. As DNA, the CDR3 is TGTGCCAGCAGCTTAGAACGGTACAATGAGCAGTTCTTC.

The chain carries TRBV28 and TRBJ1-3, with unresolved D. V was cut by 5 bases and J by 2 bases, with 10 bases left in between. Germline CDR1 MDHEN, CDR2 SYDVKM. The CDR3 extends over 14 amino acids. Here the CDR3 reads CASSPDKPGNTIYF. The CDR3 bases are TGTGCCAGCAGTCCCGACAAACCTGGAAACACCATATATTTT.

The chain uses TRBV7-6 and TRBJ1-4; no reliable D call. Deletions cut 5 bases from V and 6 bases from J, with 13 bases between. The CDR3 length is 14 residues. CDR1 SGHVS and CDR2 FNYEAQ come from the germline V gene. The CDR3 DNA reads TGTGCCAGCAGCCAGGCTTCCCTTTATGAAAAACTGTTTTTT. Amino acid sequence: CASSQASLYEKLFF.

CDR3 protein: CSVRTGSWETQYF. The CDR3 DNA follows: TGCAGCGTCCGGACAGGGTCTTGGGAGACCCAGTACTTC. V usage is TRBV29-1 and J usage is TRBJ2-5; 8 positions match TRBD1. The CDR3 is made up of 13 amino acids. Germline loops: CDR1 SQVTM, CDR2 ANQGSEA. The junction had 8 bases not matched to a gene; V was cut back by 6 bases and J by 5 bases.

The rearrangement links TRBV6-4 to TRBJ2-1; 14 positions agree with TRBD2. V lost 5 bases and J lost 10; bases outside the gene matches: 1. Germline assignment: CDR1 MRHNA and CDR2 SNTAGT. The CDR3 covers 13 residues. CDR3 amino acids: CASSRTSGREQFF. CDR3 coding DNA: TGTGCCAGCAGTCGGACTAGCGGGAGGGAGCAGTTCTTC.

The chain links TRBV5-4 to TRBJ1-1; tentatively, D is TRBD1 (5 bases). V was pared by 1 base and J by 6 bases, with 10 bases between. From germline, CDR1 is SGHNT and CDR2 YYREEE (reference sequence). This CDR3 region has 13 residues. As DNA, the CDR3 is TGTGCCAGCAGCTTGTGGCGGGGGGCTGAAGCTTTCTTT. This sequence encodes CASSLWRGAEAFF.

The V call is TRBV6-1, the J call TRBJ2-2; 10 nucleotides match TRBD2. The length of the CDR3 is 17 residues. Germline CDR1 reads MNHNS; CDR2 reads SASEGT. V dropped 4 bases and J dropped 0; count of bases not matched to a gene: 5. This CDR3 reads CASSGLAGAPNTGELFF. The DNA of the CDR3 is TGTGCCAGCAGTGGGCTAGCGGGGGCGCCGAACACCGGGGAGCTGTTTTTT.

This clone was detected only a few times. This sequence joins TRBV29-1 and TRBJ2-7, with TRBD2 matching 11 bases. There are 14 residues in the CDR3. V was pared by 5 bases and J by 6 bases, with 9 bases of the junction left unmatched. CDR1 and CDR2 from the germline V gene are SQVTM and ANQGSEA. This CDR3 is CSVSNSGRAAEQYF. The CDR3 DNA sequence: TGCAGCGTTTCGAATAGCGGGAGGGCTGCCGAGCAGTACTTC.

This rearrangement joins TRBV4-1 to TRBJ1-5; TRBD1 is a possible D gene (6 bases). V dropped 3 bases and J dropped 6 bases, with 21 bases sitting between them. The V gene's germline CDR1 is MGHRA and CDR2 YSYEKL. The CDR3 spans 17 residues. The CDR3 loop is CASSQTYRDLVGQPQHF. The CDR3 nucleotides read TGCGCCAGCAGCCAGACCTACAGGGATCTGGTCGGTCAGCCCCAGCATTTT.

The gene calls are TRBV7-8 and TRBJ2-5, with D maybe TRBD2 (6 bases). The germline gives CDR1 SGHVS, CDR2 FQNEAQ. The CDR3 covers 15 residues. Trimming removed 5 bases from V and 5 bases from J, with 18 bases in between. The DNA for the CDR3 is TGTGCCAGCAGCGCACTTTCGGGGGAATTGGAGACCCAGTACTTC. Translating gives CASSALSGELETQYF.

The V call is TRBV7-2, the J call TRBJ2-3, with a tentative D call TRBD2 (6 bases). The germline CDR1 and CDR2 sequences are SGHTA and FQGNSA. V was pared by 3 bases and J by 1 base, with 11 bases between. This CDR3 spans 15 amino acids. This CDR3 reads CASSLGGWGTDTQYF. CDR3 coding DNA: TGTGCCAGCAGCTTGGGGGGTTGGGGCACAGATACGCAGTATTTT.

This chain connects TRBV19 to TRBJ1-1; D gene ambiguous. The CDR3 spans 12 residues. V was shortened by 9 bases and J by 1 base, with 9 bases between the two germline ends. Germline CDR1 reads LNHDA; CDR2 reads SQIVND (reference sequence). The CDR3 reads CASCIGNTEAFF. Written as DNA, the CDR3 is TGTGCCAGCTGTATCGGGAACACTGAAGCTTTCTTT.

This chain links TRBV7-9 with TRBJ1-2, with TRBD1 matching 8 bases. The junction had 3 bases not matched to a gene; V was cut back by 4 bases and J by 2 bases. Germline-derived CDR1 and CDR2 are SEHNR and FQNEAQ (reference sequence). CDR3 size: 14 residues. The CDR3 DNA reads TGTGCCAGCAGCTCAGGACAGGGCAACTATGGCTACACCTTC. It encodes CASSSGQGNYGYTF.

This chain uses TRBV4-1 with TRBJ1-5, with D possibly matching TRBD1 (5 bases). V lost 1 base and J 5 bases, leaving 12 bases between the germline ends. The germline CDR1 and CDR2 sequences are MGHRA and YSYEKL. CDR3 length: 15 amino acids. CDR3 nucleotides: TGCGCCAGCAGCCAAGTGTCGTGGGGGGATCAGCCCCAGCATTTT. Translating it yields CASSQVSWGDQPQHF.